The source of this T cell receptor (beta chain) is a study of T cells in Graves' hyperthyroidism and ophthalmopathy. Regarding the study as a whole: The model foresaw ophthalmopathy a median roughly 6 months prior to onset. Most thyroid clonotypes that were expanded above 0.001 also turned up in blood.

The V end lost 1 base, the J end lost 6 bases, and 19 bases lay between the germline ends. CDR3 length: 17 amino acids. The V gene's germline CDR1 is MGHRA and CDR2 YSYEKL. Ophthalmopathy cases met thresholds of Clinical Activity Score at least 3, NOSPECS grade at least 4 and duration under 3 months. Investigators excluded patients with uncontrolled infection, other autoimmune disease, pregnancy or lactation. Researchers amplified the TCR beta CDR3 regions from RNA transcripts. Researchers ran a first-round RT-PCR on the TCR CDR3 using the HTBI primer set. One entry per CDR3 protein results from TCRdb running MiXCR on the multiplex PCR reads. The profile shows around 600,000 distinct CDR3 sequences, 11% to 15% of them singletons. As to this clonotype: What it binds is not known.

This chain joins TRBV4-1 and TRBJ2-4; D is perhaps TRBD1 or TRBD2 (5 bases each). The sample taken for sequencing was blood. This sequence originates from a woman aged 18-30 years with Graves' ophthalmopathy. CDR3 residues: CASSQGLGERVRNIQYF. CDR3 DNA sequence: TGCGCCAGCAGCCAAGGCCTAGGGGAGAGGGTGAGAAACATTCAGTACTTC.